This note documents a single TCR beta chain sequence. Its cognate antigen is unknown. From germline, CDR1 is LNHDA and CDR2 SQIVND (reference sequence). Deletions cut 8 bases from V and 0 bases from J, with 14 bases between. CDR3 length equals 15 residues. These data come from a study of shared clonotypes between healthy human individuals. Whole-study findings and limits: Among donors, the sharing of clonotypes was expected to be influenced by sequencing depth.

An assay was performed, and its level was deep. Libraries were prepared by immunoSEQ multiplex PCR; TCRdb keeps only in-frame clonotypes and omits some of them. The sample contains roughly 2,500,000 clones, 93% of which appear only once. The sequence derives from a man aged 18 to 29 in good health. Some clones in this sample may be carry-over from other donors' samples. The V call is TRBV19, the J call TRBJ1-3; possibly TRBD1 for D (6 bases). Sequenced input: naive CD4+ T cells from PBMCs. The subset denotes: CD45RA+ positively selected. This chain's CDR3 is CASGRQETSGNTIYF. The CDR3 region has the DNA TGTGCCAGTGGAAGACAGGAGACCTCTGGAAACACCATATATTTT.